The rows below give T cell receptor beta chains drawn from one sample of a study of cytomegalovirus exposure and HLA in healthy donors. Here immunoSEQ multiplex PCR was the method, and the copy in TCRdb shows in-frame clones only, minus some. This table has around 130,000 clones, 75% appearing once. Source material: PBMCs. The receptors here all came from a man aged 30-40 years in good health and CMV-seronegative. Both conserved end residues are part of each CDR3.

V gene	J gene	CDR3 protein
TRBV28	TRBJ2-3	CASSFDDPRTQYF
TRBV5-8	TRBJ1-6	CASSLEGWNSPLHF
TRBV5-1	TRBJ1-1	CASSLRQGYTEAFF
TRBV11-2	TRBJ2-7	CASSRLAGGPYEQYF
TRBV7-2	TRBJ2-7	CASSLPAYEQYF
TRBV25-1	TRBJ2-1	CASSESGSGGVNEQFF
TRBV6-5	TRBJ1-2	CASSLTGDSYYGYTF
TRBV6-1	TRBJ2-5	CASRRAGDNRETQYF
TRBV30	TRBJ2-3	CAWSRAGGQTDTQYF
TRBV29-1	TRBJ2-1	CSVVVSGVWLLGNEQFF
TRBV18	TRBJ1-1	CASSPSSPEHTEAFF
TRBV7-9	TRBJ2-5	CASSFAGTSAQETQYF
TRBV7-2	TRBJ2-3	CASSLVAAPWDTQYF
TRBV28	TRBJ1-3	CASSSAGETGNTIYF
TRBV18	TRBJ1-4	CASSPTENEKLFF
TRBV7-9	TRBJ2-7	CASSPGQGEQYF
TRBV7-2	TRBJ2-7	CASSQTTYEQYF
TRBV13	TRBJ1-1	CASSFTGGTEAFF
TRBV6-4	TRBJ2-5	CASVQGEETQYF
TRBV6-5	TRBJ1-1	CASSLGGAMNTEAFF
TRBV7-9	TRBJ2-3	CASWGGPTRDTQYF
TRBV4-2	TRBJ2-7	CASSQGTGSGAYEQYF
TRBV6-5	TRBJ2-1	CASSNGGSKVNEQFF
TRBV19	TRBJ2-2	CASSRQGDTGELFF
TRBV6-1	TRBJ2-1	CASSAGTRYNEQFF
TRBV30	TRBJ1-2	CAWSTGAYGYTF
TRBV19	TRBJ1-2	CASSIGLTLLGSSNYGYTF
TRBV28	TRBJ1-2	CASSWGTDYGYTF
TRBV6-1	TRBJ1-6	CASSPTGYPNSPLHF
TRBV6-5	TRBJ2-5	CASSYTGEIQETQYF
TRBV4-3	TRBJ2-1	CASSQEPGIAGPYNEQFF
TRBV19	TRBJ2-1	CASSISGSSYNEQFF
TRBV6-5	.	CASSYPSAGGSYEQYF
TRBV5-1	TRBJ2-5	CASSSPPGLAVQETQYF
TRBV21-1	TRBJ1-4	CASSRKGQLPTNEKLFF
TRBV27	TRBJ2-5	CASSPIERETQYF
TRBV19	TRBJ1-1	CASSAGGAEAFF
TRBV28	TRBJ1-5	CASRGTGAVQPQHF
TRBV30	TRBJ1-5	CAWSLGAYQPQHF
TRBV9	TRBJ1-1	CASSVGALAGTEAFF
TRBV5-1	TRBJ2-3	CASSLEVAGSGTDTQYF
TRBV6-4	TRBJ2-3	CASSDSGLAGADTQYF